These 13 T cell receptor beta chains were all obtained from the same sample, sequenced in a study of Tregs in tolerant kidney transplant recipients. The protocol was immunoSEQ multiplex PCR, while the TCRdb copy is restricted to in-frame clones and leaves out a portion. The data contain roughly 64,000 clones, more than 95% of them singletons. Sample: Tregs from blood, taken before the transplant. Receptor source: a human donor who received a combined kidney and bone marrow transplant.

The chain employs TRBV29-1 and TRBJ2-5; unclear D gene. The length of the CDR3 is 10 residues. Trimming removed 6 bases from V and 1 base from J, with 3 bases in between. Germline CDR1 is SQVTM and CDR2 is ANQGSEA. The CDR3 loop reads CSVSQETQYF. The CDR3, as DNA: TGCAGCGTCAGCCAAGAGACCCAGTACTTC.

The chain uses TRBV6-1 and TRBJ2-5; D not resolved. This CDR3 is built from 15 residues. Trimming took off 2 bases at V and 7 bases at J, with 17 bases between the two ends. The germline gives CDR1 MNHNS, CDR2 SASEGT. For the CDR3, the DNA is TGTGCCAGCAGTGAAATATCAATGACTGCAAGGACCCAGTACTTC. Its translation is CASSEISMTARTQYF.

This clone was seen just once. V gene TRBV5-6 combines with J gene TRBJ2-5; D is possibly TRBD1 (6 bases). Looked up from germline, CDR1 is SGHDT and CDR2 is YYEEEE. Trimming removed 1 base from V and 4 bases from J, with 11 bases in between. The CDR3 loop spans 14 amino acids. In DNA form, the CDR3 reads TGTGCCAGCAGCTTGAGGGGGAATGGAGAGACCCAGTACTTC. The encoded protein is CASSLRGNGETQYF.

This clone was seen just once. This chain uses TRBV27 with TRBJ2-2, with a weak D call TRBD2 (6 bases). The CDR3 length is 14 residues. Germline V lookup: CDR1 MNHEY, CDR2 SMNVEV (reference sequence). The ends were cut back, 4 bases at V and 3 bases at J, with 9 bases in the middle. CDR3 region: CASSYGRYTGELFF. Written as DNA, the CDR3 is TGTGCCAGCAGTTACGGGAGATACACCGGGGAGCTGTTTTTT.

This rearrangement joins TRBV19 to TRBJ1-1; D uncertain. Per the germline V gene, CDR1 is LNHDA and CDR2 is SQIVND (reference sequence). CDR3 size: 14 residues. Trimming removed 3 bases from V and 7 bases from J, with 15 bases in between. CDR3 loop: CASSIPGVDFEAFF. The CDR3 nucleotides are TGTGCCAGTAGTATCCCAGGAGTGGACTTTGAAGCTTTCTTT.

This chain links TRBV18 with TRBJ1-1; 7 nucleotides match TRBD1. J was trimmed by 10 bases and V by 0 bases; bases with no gene match: 8. Germline V lookup: CDR1 KGHSH, CDR2 LQKENI. There are 14 residues in the CDR3. CDR3: CASSPPPGTVVAFF. The CDR3 DNA reads as TGTGCCAGCTCACCACCACCCGGGACAGTGGTAGCTTTCTTT. The entire variable domain, with the rest obtained from reference TRBV18 and TRBJ1-1, is as follows: NAGVMQNPRHLVRRRGQEARLRCSPMKGHSHVYWYRQLPEEGLKFMVYLQKENIIDESGMPKERFSAEFPKEGPSILRIQQVVRGDSAAYFCASSPPPGTVVAFFGQGTRLTVV.

V gene TRBV19 combines with J gene TRBJ1-2; 9 positions agree with TRBD1. The J segment lost 3 bases and the V segment lost 9 bases, leaving 8 bases of the junction unmatched. Germline lookup yields CDR1 LNHDA and CDR2 SQIVND (reference sequence). The CDR3 has 14 residues. CDR3 coding DNA: TGTGCCAGCCGACCGGGACAGGGTGACTATGGCTACACCTTC. It specifies CASRPGQGDYGYTF.

The V and J genes are TRBV5-4 and TRBJ1-6; a weak D match, TRBD1 (6 bases). This CDR3 contains 17 residues. Trimming removed 4 bases from V and 0 bases from J, with 14 bases in between. Germline CDR1 reads SGHNT; CDR2 reads YYREEE (reference sequence). CDR3: CASSRQVSSSYNSPLHF. The DNA for the CDR3 is TGTGCCAGCAGCAGACAGGTCTCGAGCTCCTATAATTCACCCCTCCACTTT.

The rearrangement uses TRBV20-1 and TRBJ1-1, with D unclear. This CDR3 is 11 amino acids long. Trimming shortened V by 8 bases and J by 2 bases, and 9 bases separated the two germline ends. Germline V gene lookup returns CDR1 DFQATT and CDR2 SNEGSKA (reference sequence). The chain's CDR3 is CSLSRNTEAFF. CDR3 nucleotide sequence: TGCAGTCTGTCTCGTAACACTGAAGCTTTCTTT.

This chain joins TRBV7-8 and TRBJ2-5; the D gene is possibly TRBD2 (6 bases). Germline V gives CDR1 SGHVS, CDR2 FQNEAQ. The CDR3 is 14 amino acids. The V gene lost 8 bases and the J gene lost 5 bases, with 18 bases spanning the gap. The CDR3 loop reads CASGVTLAGETQYF. The CDR3 region has the DNA TGTGCCAGCGGGGTGACACTAGCTGGCGAGACCCAGTACTTC.

Only one count was recorded for this clone. The chain employs TRBV7-9 and TRBJ2-1, with TRBD2 matching 14 bases. Germline V gene sequence: CDR1 SEHNR, CDR2 FQNEAQ (reference sequence). Unmatched junction bases numbered 2, after V lost 5 bases and J lost 5 bases. The CDR3 runs to 15 residues. The CDR3 loop is CASSQGLAGDNEQFF. The CDR3 DNA sequence: TGTGCCAGCAGCCAGGGACTAGCGGGGGACAATGAGCAGTTCTTC.

The chain combines TRBV21-1 with TRBJ1-5. TRBV21-1 is designated a pseudogene. This CDR3 has 17 residues. As DNA, the CDR3 is TGTGCCAGCAGCAAAGGGAACGGGGGGGACAGCAATCAGCCCCAGCATTTT. Translation gives CASSKGNGGDSNQPQHF.

In this sample, this clone turned up once. The chain couples TRBV5-6 to TRBJ1-2; D ambiguous. Trimming stripped 1 base from V and 8 bases from J, with 12 bases between. This CDR3 region has 13 residues. Germline V gene data show CDR1 as SGHDT and CDR2 as YYEEEE. The CDR3 loop reads CASSLTVAGGYTF. In nucleotides, the CDR3 is TGTGCCAGCAGCTTGACAGTTGCGGGCGGCTACACCTTC. Full variable domain (missing parts from reference TRBV5-6 and TRBJ1-2): DAGVTQSPTHLIKTRGQQVTLRCSPKSGHDTVSWYQQALGQGPQFIFQYYEEEERQRGNFPDRFSGHQFPNYSSELNVNALLLGDSALYLCASSLTVAGGYTFGSGTRLTVV.